This T cell receptor (beta chain) was sequenced in a study of regulatory T cells. With regard to this clone: Its antigen is as yet unknown.

Study-level results: In CD3G-deficient patients, conventional CD4+ T cells were enriched for hydrophobic CDR3 residues at positions 6 and 7. Skewed V and J usage and few unique V-J pairs marked patient repertoires, most in Tregs.

The primer mix had 52 TRBV and 13 TRBJ primers. Repertoires were generated with immunoSEQ multiplex PCR, while TCRdb's copy carries only in-frame clones and drops some. Among some 23,000 clones listed, around nine tenths were seen once. All CD3G-deficient patients showed autoimmunity, more severe in two. Patients aged 2 to 39 years had fewer naive and more memory CD4+ and CD8+ T cells. CD4+ cells were sorted into CD25-high CD127-low regulatory cells and CD25-low CD127-high conventional cells. CDR3 length equals 16 residues. V was cut by 4 bases and J by 5 bases, with 20 bases left in between. The germline CDR1 and CDR2 sequences are MDHEN and SYDVKM.

This chain links TRBV28 with TRBJ1-2, with TRBD1 as a possible D gene (6 bases). The TCR originated in a child aged 5 to 17 with CD3G deficiency. Sequencing was carried out using conventional CD4+ T cells sorted from blood. The CDR3 sequence: CASSSAPGAGEYGYTF. CDR3 nucleotides: TGTGCCAGCAGTTCCGCCCCGGGGGCTGGGGAGTATGGCTACACCTTC.